A single sample is the source of the 10 T cell receptor beta chains below, sequenced in a study of T cell responses to AZD1222 COVID-19 vaccine (TCRdb year 2021). In the paper's terms, the time point label means: baseline before first vaccination. The method behind the library was the immunoSEQ multiplex PCR assay. The table comes from immuneACCESS by way of TCRdb, which keeps in-frame sequences with V and J called. Part of the clones is missing from these tables; in studies checked, under half for an unresolved V gene and the rest for unknown reasons. The sample table shows approximately 180,000 clones, and 90% are seen once. Of the sample, around 2.9% is held by the ten largest clones. Material: peripheral blood, obtained on day 0 of AZD1222 vaccination. Receptor source: an adult in good health.

The V and J genes are TRBV6-5 and TRBJ1-6, with D tentatively TRBD1 (6 bases). CDR3 length equals 14 residues. The germline V gene encodes CDR1 MNHEY and CDR2 SVGAGI. Trimming took 11 bases from V and 9 from J, leaving 20 bases between them. The CDR3 loop reads CAARSGGGGSPLHF. In nucleotides, the CDR3 is TGTGCCGCCCGATCCGGGGGCGGCGGTTCACCCCTCCACTTT.

The chain combines TRBV2 with TRBJ1-4; a weak D match, TRBD1 (6 bases). Trimming removed 6 bases at V and 7 bases at J, with 18 bases between. The CDR3 sequence is 15 residues long. Germline V gene lookup returns CDR1 SNHLY and CDR2 FYNNEI. The CDR3 sequence is CASRPTLGAGEKLFF. Here the CDR3 DNA reads TGTGCCAGCAGGCCCACCTTGGGGGCGGGTGAAAAACTGTTTTTT.

The V gene is TRBV9, the J gene TRBJ2-3; 10 nucleotides line up with TRBD2. The germline V gene has CDR1 SGDLS and CDR2 YYNGEE. V shed 0 bases and J 7 bases; nucleotides not matched to a gene: 8. The CDR3 is 16 amino acids. DNA of the CDR3: TGTGCCAGCAGCGTAGTTCCAGCGGGGGGGCCATATACGCAGTATTTT. It codes for CASSVVPAGGPYTQYF.

This clone was seen a handful of times. This chain connects TRBV30 to TRBJ2-7; weak D call: TRBD2 (6 bases). V shed 4 bases and J shed 6 bases, with 19 bases lying between them. Germline CDR1 GTSNPN, CDR2 SVGIG (reference sequence). This CDR3 has 14 amino acids. This CDR3 is CAWMEGPSSLEQYF. CDR3 DNA sequence: TGTGCCTGGATGGAGGGTCCCTCATCCCTCGAGCAGTACTTC.

This chain joins TRBV19 and TRBJ2-2; D gene uncertain. The germline V gene has CDR1 LNHDA and CDR2 SQIVND (reference sequence). V dropped 3 bases and J dropped 3 bases, with 2 bases sitting between them. The CDR3 spans 12 residues. The DNA for the CDR3 is TGTGCCAGTAGTATTGACACCGGGGAGCTGTTTTTT. This gives the protein CASSIDTGELFF.

The J gene is TRBJ2-6, the V gene TRBV7-2; D not resolved. Germline V gene data show CDR1 as SGHTA and CDR2 as FQGNSA. Trimming removed 3 bases at V and 1 base at J, with 10 bases between. The CDR3 covers 16 residues. The CDR3 nucleotides are TGTGCCAGCAGCTTGGCCCCTGGTTCTGGGGCCAACGTCCTGACTTTC. Its translation is CASSLAPGSGANVLTF.

The table lists this clone with many counts. The rearrangement uses TRBV12-3 or TRBV12-4 and TRBJ2-7; D is perhaps TRBD2 (5 bases). The CDR3 is 11 amino acids. Trimming removed 1 base at V and 7 bases at J, with 5 bases between. This chain's CDR3 is CASSLGGEQYF. The CDR3 DNA is TGTGCCAGCAGTTTAGGAGGGGAGCAGTACTTC.

This chain connects TRBV6-5 to TRBJ2-3; tentative D call: TRBD1 (6 bases). The CDR3 totals 15 residues. The V and J ends lost 5 bases and 0 bases respectively, with 12 bases between them. The germline gives CDR1 MNHEY, CDR2 SVGAGI. The CDR3 bases are TGTGCCAGCAGTAGCTTGGGGGCTAGCACAGATACGCAGTATTTT. Its protein is CASSSLGASTDTQYF.

This clone appeared once. V is TRBV7-2 and J is TRBJ1-2; no reliable D call. CDR1 is SGHTA, CDR2 FQGNSA, per germline. The V end lost 1 base, the J end lost 3 bases, and 15 bases lay between the germline ends. This CDR3 spans 16 amino acids. The CDR3 nucleotides read TGTGCCAGCAGCTTAGGAGGGAGCCGGAGGGACTATGGCTACACCTTC. It specifies CASSLGGSRRDYGYTF. Using reference TRBV7-2 and TRBJ1-2 for the parts outside the CDR3, the full variable domain is GAGVSQSPSNKVTEKGKDVELRCDPISGHTALYWYRQSLGQGLEFLIYFQGNSAPDKSGLPSDRFSAERTGGSVSTLTIQRTQQEDSAVYLCASSLGGSRRDYGYTFGSGTRLTVV.

This rearrangement joins TRBV3-1 (or the pseudogene TRBV3-2) to TRBJ2-7, with D tentatively TRBD1 or TRBD2 (5 bases each). Germline CDR1 is LGHDT and CDR2 is YNNKEL (reference sequence). Trimming cost V 7 bases and J 7 bases, with 20 bases left between them. The length of the CDR3 is 14 residues. The CDR3 region has the DNA TGTGCCAGCACTCCTTTTGGGGCCCGCGGGGAGCAGTACTTC. Its translation is CASTPFGARGEQYF.